This entry lists 13 T cell receptor beta chains sequenced from one sample in a study of blood T cell repertoires in COVID-19. The protocol was immunoSEQ multiplex PCR, while the TCRdb copy is restricted to in-frame clones and leaves out a portion. In the table there are under 200,000 clones, approximately 84% of which are singletons. The specimen was peripheral blood. The receptors derive from a woman between 45 and 60 years old with COVID-19, enrolled during active disease.

J is TRBJ2-2 and V is TRBV11-3; the D is unclear. This CDR3 region has 13 residues. The V and J ends lost 3 bases and 6 bases respectively, with 8 bases between them. Germline V gene sequence: CDR1 SGHNT, CDR2 YENEEA. For the CDR3, the DNA is TGTGCCAGCAGCTTTAGTGAGGCCGGGGAGCTGTTTTTT. This codes for CASSFSEAGELFF.

The rearrangement links TRBV6-1 to TRBJ1-2; D ambiguous. There are 14 residues in the CDR3. The V end lost 1 base, the J end lost 4 bases, and 10 bases lay between the germline ends. Germline V gene data show CDR1 as MNHNS and CDR2 as SASEGT. CDR3 sequence (DNA): TGTGCCAGCAGTGAAGACGACACAAGCTATGGCTACACCTTC. Translating gives CASSEDDTSYGYTF.

The gene calls are TRBV5-1 and TRBJ2-7; 9 nucleotides agree with TRBD1. The CDR3 runs to 14 residues. V shed 4 bases and J 6 bases; nucleotides not matched to a gene: 8. Germline CDR1 SGHRS, CDR2 YFSETQ. CDR3 coding DNA: TGCGCCAGCAGCACGGGACAGGGAGGTAGCGAGCAGTACTTC. Its translation is CASSTGQGGSEQYF.

This chain joins TRBV11-2 and TRBJ2-5; 13 bases agree with TRBD2. The ends lost 4 bases at V and 2 bases at J; junction bases unmatched: 4. Germline V gene data show CDR1 as SGHAT and CDR2 as FQNNGV. This CDR3 is built from 16 residues. CDR3 sequence: CASSSGLAGAQETQYF. Written as DNA, the CDR3 is TGTGCCAGCAGCTCCGGACTAGCGGGGGCGCAAGAGACCCAGTACTTC.

The chain combines TRBV15 with TRBJ1-2, with D hard to call. The CDR3 consists of 14 residues. V lost 3 bases to trimming and J lost 1 base, with 9 bases between them. CDR1 and CDR2 (germline): LNHNV, YYDKDF (reference sequence). The CDR3 loop reads CATSSSRVNYGYTF. Written as DNA, the CDR3 is TGTGCCACCAGCAGCTCCCGGGTTAACTATGGCTACACCTTC. Based on the CDR3 plus reference TRBV15 and TRBJ1-2, the full variable domain is DAMVIQNPRYQVTQFGKPVTLSCSQTLNHNVMYWYQQKSSQAPKLLFHYYDKDFNNEADTPDNFQSRRPNTSFCFLDIRSPGLGDTAMYLCATSSSRVNYGYTFGSGTRLTVV.

The chain couples TRBV7-3 to TRBJ2-3; D remains ambiguous. The CDR3 spans 14 residues. Germline V CDR1 and CDR2: SGHTA, FQGTGA. Trimming removed 5 bases from V and 3 bases from J, with 12 bases in between. CDR3 nucleotide sequence: TGTGCCAGCAGCCGCGAGCCCTCAACAGATACGCAGTATTTT. As protein: CASSREPSTDTQYF.

This clone has more than one count but fewer than ten. The chain carries TRBV5-4 and TRBJ2-7; the match to TRBD1 covers 7 bases. The CDR3 is 13 residues long. Trimming took 0 bases from V and 6 from J; bases not matched to a gene: 3. Germline lookup yields CDR1 SGHNT and CDR2 YYREEE (reference sequence). The CDR3, as DNA: TGTGCCAGCAGCTTGGCCTACAGGGGCGAGCAGTACTTC. Its translation: CASSLAYRGEQYF.

The V and J genes are TRBV3-1 (or the pseudogene TRBV3-2) and TRBJ1-6; D perhaps matches TRBD1 (5 bases). CDR3 size: 16 residues. Germline lookup yields CDR1 LGHDT and CDR2 YNNKEL (reference sequence). Trimming stripped 4 bases from V and 8 bases from J, with 18 bases between. CDR3 coding DNA: TGTGCCAGCAGCCCCCAGGATTCAGGGAGGTATTCACCCCTCCACTTT. Translation gives CASSPQDSGRYSPLHF.

V usage is TRBV27 and J usage is TRBJ2-7, with D possibly matching TRBD2 (5 bases). There are 15 residues in the CDR3. Germline V gene data show CDR1 as MNHEY and CDR2 as SMNVEV (reference sequence). The V and J ends lost 5 bases and 2 bases respectively, with 16 bases between them. CDR3 nucleotides: TGTGCCAGCAGTCACCTCGGGCAGGAGGCCTACGAGCAGTACTTC. This translates into CASSHLGQEAYEQYF.

The chain joins TRBV28 to TRBJ2-4; weak D call: TRBD2 (6 bases). This CDR3 is 15 amino acids long. Deletions cut 4 bases from V and 0 bases from J, with 10 bases between. CDR1 and CDR2 (germline): MDHEN, SYDVKM. The CDR3, as DNA: TGTGCCAGCAGTTCGACGGGGGTAGCCAAAAACATTCAGTACTTC. This translates into CASSSTGVAKNIQYF. The full variable domain, rest sourced from reference TRBV28 and TRBJ2-4, is DVKVTQSSRYLVKRTGEKVFLECVQDMDHENMFWYRQDPGLGLRLIYFSYDVKMKEKGDIPEGYSVSREKKERFSLILESASTNQTSMYLCASSSTGVAKNIQYFGAGTRLSVL.

The CDR3 DNA reads as TGTGCCAGCAGCTTAGCCACGGGGTATGGCTACACCTTC. It translates to CASSLATGYGYTF. The chain combines TRBV7-9 with TRBJ1-2, with D hard to call. The CDR3 has 13 residues. V was cut by 0 bases and J by 5 bases, with 7 bases left in between. Germline V gene sequence: CDR1 SEHNR, CDR2 FQNEAQ (reference sequence).

The chain has TRBV5-1 and TRBJ2-1, with 9 nucleotides matching TRBD2. V lost 0 bases, J lost 6 bases, and 4 bases stayed unmatched. The CDR3 sequence is 15 residues long. Per germline, CDR1 SGHRS and CDR2 YFSETQ. CDR3 protein: CASSLAAGGPNEQFF. The DNA of the CDR3 is TGCGCCAGCAGCTTGGCGGCGGGGGGGCCCAATGAGCAGTTCTTC.

This clone occurred a few times. This chain connects TRBV9 to TRBJ2-5; 8 positions agree with TRBD2. Trimming at V came to 0 bases and at J to 5 bases, leaving 6 bases not matched to a gene. CDR1 SGDLS and CDR2 YYNGEE come from the germline V gene. There are 15 residues in the CDR3. This CDR3 is CASSVGTSPRETQYF. The CDR3 region has the DNA TGTGCCAGCAGCGTAGGGACTAGCCCTCGGGAGACCCAGTACTTC.